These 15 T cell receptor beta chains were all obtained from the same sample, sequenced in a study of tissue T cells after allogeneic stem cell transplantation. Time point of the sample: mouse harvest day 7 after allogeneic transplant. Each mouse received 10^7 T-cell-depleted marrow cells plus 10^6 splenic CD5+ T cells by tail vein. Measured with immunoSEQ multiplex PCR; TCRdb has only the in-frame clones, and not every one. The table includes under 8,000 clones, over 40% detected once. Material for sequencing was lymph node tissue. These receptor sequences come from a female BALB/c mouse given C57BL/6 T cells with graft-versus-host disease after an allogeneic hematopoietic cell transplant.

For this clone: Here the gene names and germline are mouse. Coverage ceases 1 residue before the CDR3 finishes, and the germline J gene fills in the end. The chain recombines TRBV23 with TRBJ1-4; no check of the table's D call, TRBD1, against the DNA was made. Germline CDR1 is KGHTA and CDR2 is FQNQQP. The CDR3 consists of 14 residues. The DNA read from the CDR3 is TGCTCCAGCAGCCCGACAGGGTCCAACGAAAGATTATTT. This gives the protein CSSSPTGSNERLF. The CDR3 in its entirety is CSSSPTGSNERLFF.

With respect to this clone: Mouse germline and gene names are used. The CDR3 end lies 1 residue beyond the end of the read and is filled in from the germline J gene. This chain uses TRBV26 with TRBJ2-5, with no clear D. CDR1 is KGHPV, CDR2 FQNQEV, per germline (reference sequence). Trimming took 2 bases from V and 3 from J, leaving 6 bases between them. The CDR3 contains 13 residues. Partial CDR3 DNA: TGTGCCAGCAGTCTGATACAGCAAGACACCCAGTAC. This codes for CASSLIQQDTQY. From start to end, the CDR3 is CASSLIQQDTQYF.

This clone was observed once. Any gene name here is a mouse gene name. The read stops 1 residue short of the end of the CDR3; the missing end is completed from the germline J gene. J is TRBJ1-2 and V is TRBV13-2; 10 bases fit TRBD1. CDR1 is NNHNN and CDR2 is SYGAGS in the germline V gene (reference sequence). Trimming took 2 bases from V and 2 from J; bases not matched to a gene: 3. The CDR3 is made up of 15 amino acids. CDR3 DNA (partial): TGTGCCAGCGGTGACCGGGACAGGGGTAACTCCGACTACACC. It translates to CASGDRDRGNSDYT. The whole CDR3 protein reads CASGDRDRGNSDYTF.

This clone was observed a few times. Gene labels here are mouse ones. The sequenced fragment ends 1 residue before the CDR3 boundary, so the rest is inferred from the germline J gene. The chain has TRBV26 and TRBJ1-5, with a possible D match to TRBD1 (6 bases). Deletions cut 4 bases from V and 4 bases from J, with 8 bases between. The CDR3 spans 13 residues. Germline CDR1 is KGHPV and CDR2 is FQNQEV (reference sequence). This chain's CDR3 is CASSPGQNQAPLF. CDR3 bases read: TGTGCCAGCAGTCCGGGACAAAACCAGGCTCCGCTT.

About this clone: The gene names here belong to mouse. The DNA read from the CDR3 is TGTGCCAGCAGTTTACAGGGGGCGCGGCAAAACACCTTGTAC. Amino acid sequence: CASSLQGARQNTLY. The CDR3 in full is CASSLQGARQNTLYF. This chain links TRBV15 with TRBJ2-4, with 8 positions matching TRBD1. The missing CDR3 end, 1 residue past where the read stops, is filled in from the germline J gene. Germline V gene sequence: CDR1 SGHND, CDR2 FRSKSL. There are 15 residues in the CDR3. The J segment lost 3 bases and the V segment lost 2 bases, leaving 4 bases of the junction unmatched.

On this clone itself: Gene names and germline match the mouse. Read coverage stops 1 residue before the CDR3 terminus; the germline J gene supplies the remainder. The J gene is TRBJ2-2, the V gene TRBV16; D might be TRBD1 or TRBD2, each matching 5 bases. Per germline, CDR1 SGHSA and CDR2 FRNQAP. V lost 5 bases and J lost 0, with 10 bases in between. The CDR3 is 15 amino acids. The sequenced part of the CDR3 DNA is TGTGCAAGCAGCCGGGACGGATCAAACACCGGGCAGCTCTAC. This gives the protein CASSRDGSNTGQLY. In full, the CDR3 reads CASSRDGSNTGQLYF.

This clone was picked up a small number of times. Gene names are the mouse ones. The sequenced part of the CDR3 DNA is TGTGCCAGCAGCTTCAGGAGCTCCTATGAACAGTAC. This translates into CASSFRSSYEQY. The whole CDR3 reads CASSFRSSYEQYF. This chain uses TRBV3 with TRBJ2-7; D unclear. Read sequence stops 1 residue before the CDR3 end, and the germline J gene provides the missing end. This CDR3 comprises 13 residues. Germline CDR1 and CDR2: SNHLY and FYNGKV (reference sequence). V lost 3 bases, J lost 0 bases, and 6 bases lay in between.

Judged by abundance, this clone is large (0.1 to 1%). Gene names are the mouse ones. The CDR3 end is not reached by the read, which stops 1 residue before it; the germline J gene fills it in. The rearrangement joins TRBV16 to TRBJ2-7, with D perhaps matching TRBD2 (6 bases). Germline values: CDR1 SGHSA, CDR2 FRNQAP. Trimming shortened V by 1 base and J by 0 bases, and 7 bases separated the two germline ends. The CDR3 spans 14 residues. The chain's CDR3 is CASSLAGDSYEQYF. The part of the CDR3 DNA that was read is TGTGCAAGCAGCTTAGCTGGGGACTCCTATGAACAGTAC. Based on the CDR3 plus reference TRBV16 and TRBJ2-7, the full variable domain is NAGVIQTPRHKVTGKGQEATLWCEPISGHSAVFWYRQTIVQGLEFLTYFRNQAPIDDSGMPKERFSAQMPNQSHSTLKIQSTQPQDSAVYLCASSLAGDSYEQYFGPGTRLTVL.

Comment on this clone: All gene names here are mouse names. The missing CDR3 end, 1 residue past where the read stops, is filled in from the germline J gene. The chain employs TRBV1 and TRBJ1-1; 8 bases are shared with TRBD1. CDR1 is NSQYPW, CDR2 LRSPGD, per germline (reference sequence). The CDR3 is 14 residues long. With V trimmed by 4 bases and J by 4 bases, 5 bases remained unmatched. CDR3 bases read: TGCACCTGCAGTGGCAGGGGGCGGGGCACAGAAGTCTTC. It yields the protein CTCSGRGRGTEVF. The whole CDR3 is CTCSGRGRGTEVFF. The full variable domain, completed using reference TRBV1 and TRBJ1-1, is VTLLEQNPRWRLVPRGQAVNLRCILKNSQYPWMSWYQQDLQKQLQWLFTLRSPGDKEVKSLPGADYLATRVTDTELRLQVANMSQGRTLYCTCSGRGRGTEVFFGKGTRLTVV.

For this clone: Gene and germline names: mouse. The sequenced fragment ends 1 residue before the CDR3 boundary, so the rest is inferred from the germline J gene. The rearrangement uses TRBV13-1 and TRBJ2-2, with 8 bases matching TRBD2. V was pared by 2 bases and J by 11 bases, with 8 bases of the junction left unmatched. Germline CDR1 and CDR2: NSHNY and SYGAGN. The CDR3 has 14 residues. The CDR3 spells CASSDAGGAAQLYF. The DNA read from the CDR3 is TGTGCCAGCAGTGACGCGGGGGGGGCCGCCCAGCTCTAC.

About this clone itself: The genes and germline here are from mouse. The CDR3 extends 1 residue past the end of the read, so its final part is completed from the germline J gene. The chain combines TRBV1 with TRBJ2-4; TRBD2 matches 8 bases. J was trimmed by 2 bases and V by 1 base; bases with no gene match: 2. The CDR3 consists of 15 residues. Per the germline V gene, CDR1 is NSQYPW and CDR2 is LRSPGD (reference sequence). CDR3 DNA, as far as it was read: TGCACCTGCAGTGCAGCTGGGGGGACTCAAAACACCTTGTAC. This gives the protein CTCSAAGGTQNTLY. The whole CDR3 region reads CTCSAAGGTQNTLYF.

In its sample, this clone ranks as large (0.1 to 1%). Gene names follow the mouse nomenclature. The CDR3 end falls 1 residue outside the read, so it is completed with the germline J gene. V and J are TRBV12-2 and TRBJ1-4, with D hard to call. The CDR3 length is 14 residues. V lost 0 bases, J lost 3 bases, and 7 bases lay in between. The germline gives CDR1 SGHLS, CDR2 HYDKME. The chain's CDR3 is CASSLGETNERLFF. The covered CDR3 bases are TGTGCCAGCTCTCTCGGGGAGACCAACGAAAGATTATTT.

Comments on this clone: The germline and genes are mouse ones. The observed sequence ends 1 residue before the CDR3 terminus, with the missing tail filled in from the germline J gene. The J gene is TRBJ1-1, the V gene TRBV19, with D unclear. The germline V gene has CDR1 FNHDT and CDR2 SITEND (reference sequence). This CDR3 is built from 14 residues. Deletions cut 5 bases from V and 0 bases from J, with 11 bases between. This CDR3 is CASRLPGANTEVFF. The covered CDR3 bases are TGTGCCAGCAGGCTCCCGGGCGCAAACACAGAAGTCTTC.

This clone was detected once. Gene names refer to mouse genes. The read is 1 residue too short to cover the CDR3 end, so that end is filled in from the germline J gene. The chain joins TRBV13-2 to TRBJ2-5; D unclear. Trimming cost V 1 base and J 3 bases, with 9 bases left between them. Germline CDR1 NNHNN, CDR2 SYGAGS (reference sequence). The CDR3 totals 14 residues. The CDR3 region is CASGDRALQDTQYF. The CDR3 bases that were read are TGTGCCAGCGGTGATCGGGCACTTCAAGACACCCAGTAC.

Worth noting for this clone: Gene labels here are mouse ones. The CDR3 spells CASSLLRGETLYF. CDR3 bases read: TGTGCCAGCAGCCTACTCAGGGGCGAAACGCTGTAT. This chain links TRBV4 with TRBJ2-3; tentatively, D is TRBD1 (6 bases). The observed sequence ends 1 residue before the CDR3 terminus, with the missing tail filled in from the germline J gene. Trimming shortened V by 5 bases and J by 6 bases, and 12 bases separated the two germline ends. The CDR3 has 13 residues. Germline-derived CDR1 and CDR2 are LGHDT and YNNKQL (reference sequence).